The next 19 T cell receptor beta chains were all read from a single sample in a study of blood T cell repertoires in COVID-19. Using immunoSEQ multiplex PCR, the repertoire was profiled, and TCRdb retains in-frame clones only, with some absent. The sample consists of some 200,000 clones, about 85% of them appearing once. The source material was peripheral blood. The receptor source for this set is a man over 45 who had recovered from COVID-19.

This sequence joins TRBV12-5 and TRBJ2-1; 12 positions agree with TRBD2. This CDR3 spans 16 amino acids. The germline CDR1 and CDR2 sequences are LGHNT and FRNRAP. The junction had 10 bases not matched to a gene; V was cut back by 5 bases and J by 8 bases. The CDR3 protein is CASGHRTSGMGYEQFF. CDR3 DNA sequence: TGTGCTAGTGGTCACCGGACTAGCGGGATGGGGTATGAGCAGTTCTTC.

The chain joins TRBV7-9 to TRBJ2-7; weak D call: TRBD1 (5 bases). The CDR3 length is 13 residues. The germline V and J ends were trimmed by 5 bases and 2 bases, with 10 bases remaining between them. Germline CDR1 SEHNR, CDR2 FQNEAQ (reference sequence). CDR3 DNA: TGTGCCAGCAGCCCGGACAAAGCCTACGAGCAGTACTTC. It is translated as CASSPDKAYEQYF.

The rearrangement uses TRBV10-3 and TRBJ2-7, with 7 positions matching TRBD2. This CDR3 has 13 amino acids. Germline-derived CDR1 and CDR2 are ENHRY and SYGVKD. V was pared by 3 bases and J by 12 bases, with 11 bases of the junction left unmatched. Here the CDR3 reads CAISESLILATYF. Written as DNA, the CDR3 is TGTGCCATCAGTGAATCCCTCATACTAGCGACGTACTTC.

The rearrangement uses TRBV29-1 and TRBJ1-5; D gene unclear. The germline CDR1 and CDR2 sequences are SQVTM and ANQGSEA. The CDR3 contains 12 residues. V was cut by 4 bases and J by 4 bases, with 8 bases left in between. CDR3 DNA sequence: TGCAGCGTTGCAGACCTAAATCAGCCCCAGCATTTT. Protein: CSVADLNQPQHF.

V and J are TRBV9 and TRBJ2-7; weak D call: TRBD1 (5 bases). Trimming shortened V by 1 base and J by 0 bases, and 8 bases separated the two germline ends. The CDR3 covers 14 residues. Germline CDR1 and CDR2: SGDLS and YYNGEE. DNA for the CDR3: TGTGCCAGCAGCGTACAGGGCACCTCCTACGAGCAGTACTTC. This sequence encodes CASSVQGTSYEQYF.

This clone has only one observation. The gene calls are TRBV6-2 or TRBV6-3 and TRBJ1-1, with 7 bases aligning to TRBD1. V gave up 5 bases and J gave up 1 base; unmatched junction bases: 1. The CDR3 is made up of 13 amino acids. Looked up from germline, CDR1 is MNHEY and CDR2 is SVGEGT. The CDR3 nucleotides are TGTGCCAGCAGTAGACAGGGGAACACTGAAGCTTTCTTT. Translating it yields CASSRQGNTEAFF.

The CDR3 DNA reads as TGTGCCAGCAGTTTAGGGCAGGGGTCCGGGCAGTACTTC. Protein product: CASSLGQGSGQYF. The gene calls are TRBV27 and TRBJ2-7; a weak D match, TRBD1 (6 bases). V lost 2 bases, J lost 9 bases, and 14 bases lay in between. The CDR3 is made up of 13 amino acids. Per germline, CDR1 MNHEY and CDR2 SMNVEV (reference sequence).

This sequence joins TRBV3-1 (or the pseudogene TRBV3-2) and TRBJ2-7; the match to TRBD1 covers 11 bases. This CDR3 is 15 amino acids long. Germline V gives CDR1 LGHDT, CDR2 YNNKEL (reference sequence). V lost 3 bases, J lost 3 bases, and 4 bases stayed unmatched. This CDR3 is CASSQPGQGGYEQYF. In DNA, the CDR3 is TGTGCCAGCAGCCAGCCGGGACAGGGGGGCTACGAGCAGTACTTC.

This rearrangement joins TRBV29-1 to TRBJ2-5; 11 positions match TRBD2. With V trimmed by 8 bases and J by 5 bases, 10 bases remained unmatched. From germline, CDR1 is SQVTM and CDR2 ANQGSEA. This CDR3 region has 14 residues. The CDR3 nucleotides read TGCAGCTGCGCCGCGGCTAGCGGGAGGGAGACCCAGTACTTC. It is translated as CSCAAASGRETQYF. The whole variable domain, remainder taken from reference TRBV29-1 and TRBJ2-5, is SAVISQKPSRDICQRGTSLTIQCQVDSQVTMMFWYRQQPGQSLTLIATANQGSEATYESGFVIDKFPISRPNLTFSTLTVSNMSPEDSSIYLCSCAAASGRETQYFGPGTRLLVL.

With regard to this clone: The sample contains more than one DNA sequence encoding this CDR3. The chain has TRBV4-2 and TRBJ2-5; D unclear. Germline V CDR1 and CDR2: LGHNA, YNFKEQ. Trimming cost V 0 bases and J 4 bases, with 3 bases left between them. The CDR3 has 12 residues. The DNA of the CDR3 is TGTGCCAGCAGCCAAGATCGAGAGACCCAGTACTTC. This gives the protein CASSQDRETQYF.

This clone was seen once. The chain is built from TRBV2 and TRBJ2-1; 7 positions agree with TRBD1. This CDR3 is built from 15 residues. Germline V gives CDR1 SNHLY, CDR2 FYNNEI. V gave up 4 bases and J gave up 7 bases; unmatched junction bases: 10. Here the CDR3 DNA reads TGTGCCAGCAGTGGACCTAGCAGGGGGTTGAATGAGCAGTTCTTC. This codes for CASSGPSRGLNEQFF.

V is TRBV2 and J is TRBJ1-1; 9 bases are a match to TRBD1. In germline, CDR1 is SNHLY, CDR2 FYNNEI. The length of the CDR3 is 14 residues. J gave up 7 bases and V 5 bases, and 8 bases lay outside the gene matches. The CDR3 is CASSPDRGVGEAFF. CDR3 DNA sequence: TGTGCCAGCAGTCCGGACAGGGGCGTCGGTGAAGCTTTCTTT.

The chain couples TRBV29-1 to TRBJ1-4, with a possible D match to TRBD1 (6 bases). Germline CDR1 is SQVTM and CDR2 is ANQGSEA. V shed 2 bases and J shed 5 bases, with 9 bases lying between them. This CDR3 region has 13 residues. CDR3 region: CSVERRGNEKLFF. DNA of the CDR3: TGCAGCGTTGAACGCAGGGGCAATGAAAAACTGTTTTTT.

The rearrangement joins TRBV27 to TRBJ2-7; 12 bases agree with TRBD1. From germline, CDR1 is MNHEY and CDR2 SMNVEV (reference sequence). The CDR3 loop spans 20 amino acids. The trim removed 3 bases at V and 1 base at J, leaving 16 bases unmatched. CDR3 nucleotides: TGTGCCAGCAGTTTCCGAACGCTAAAACGGGACAGGGGGCCTTCCTACGAGCAGTACTTC. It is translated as CASSFRTLKRDRGPSYEQYF.

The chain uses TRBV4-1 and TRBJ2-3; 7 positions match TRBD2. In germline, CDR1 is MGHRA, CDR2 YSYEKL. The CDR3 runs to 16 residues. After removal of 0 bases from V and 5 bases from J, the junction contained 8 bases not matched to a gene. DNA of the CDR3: TGCGCCAGCAGCCAAGAGGTCACGGGAGGTAGAGATACGCAGTATTTT. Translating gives CASSQEVTGGRDTQYF.

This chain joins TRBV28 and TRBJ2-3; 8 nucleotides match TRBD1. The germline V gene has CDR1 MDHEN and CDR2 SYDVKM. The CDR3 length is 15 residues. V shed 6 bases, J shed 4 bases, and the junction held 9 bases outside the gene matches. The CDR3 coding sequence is TGTGCCAGCAGCCTACCAGACAGGGGAGCAGATACGCAGTATTTT. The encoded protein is CASSLPDRGADTQYF.

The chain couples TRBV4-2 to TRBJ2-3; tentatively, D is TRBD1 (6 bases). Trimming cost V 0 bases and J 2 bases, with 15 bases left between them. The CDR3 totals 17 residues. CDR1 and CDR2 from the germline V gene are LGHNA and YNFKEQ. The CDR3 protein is CASSQDPGTQVTDTQYF. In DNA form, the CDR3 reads TGTGCCAGCAGCCAAGATCCCGGGACACAAGTCACAGATACGCAGTATTTT.

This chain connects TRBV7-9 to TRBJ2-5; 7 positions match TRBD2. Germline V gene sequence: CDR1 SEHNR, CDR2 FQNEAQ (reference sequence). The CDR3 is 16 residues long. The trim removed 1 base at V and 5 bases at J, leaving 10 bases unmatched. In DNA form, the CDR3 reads TGTGCCAGCAGCTTAGAAGGGCTGGGACTAAGGGAGACCCAGTACTTC. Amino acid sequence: CASSLEGLGLRETQYF.

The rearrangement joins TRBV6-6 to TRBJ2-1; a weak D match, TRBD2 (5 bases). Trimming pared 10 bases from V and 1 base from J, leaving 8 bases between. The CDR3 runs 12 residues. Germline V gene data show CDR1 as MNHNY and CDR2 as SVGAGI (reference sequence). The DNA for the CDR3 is TGTGCCACCGGGGAGTCCTACAATGAGCAGTTCTTC. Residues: CATGESYNEQFF.